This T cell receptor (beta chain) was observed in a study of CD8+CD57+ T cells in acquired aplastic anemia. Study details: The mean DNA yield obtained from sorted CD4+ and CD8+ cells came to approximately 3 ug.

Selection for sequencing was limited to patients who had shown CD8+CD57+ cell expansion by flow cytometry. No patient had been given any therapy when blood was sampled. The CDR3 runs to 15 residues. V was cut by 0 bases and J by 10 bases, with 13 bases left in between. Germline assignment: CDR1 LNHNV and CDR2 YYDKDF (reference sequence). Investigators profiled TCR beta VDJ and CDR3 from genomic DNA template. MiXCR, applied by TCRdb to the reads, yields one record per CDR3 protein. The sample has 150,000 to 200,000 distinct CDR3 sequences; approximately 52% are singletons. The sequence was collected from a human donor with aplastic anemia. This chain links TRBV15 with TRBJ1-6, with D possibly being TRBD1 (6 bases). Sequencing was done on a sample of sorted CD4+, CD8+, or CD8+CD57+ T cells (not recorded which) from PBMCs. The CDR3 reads CATSRDGAGESPLHF. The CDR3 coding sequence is TGTGCCACCAGCAGAGATGGGGCAGGGGAATCACCCCTCCACTTT.